This T cell receptor beta chain appears in the sequencing data of a study of OX40 agonist ivuxolimab in advanced cancers. Looking at the study overall: Three patients got partial responses; one had hepatocellular carcinoma and two had cutaneous melanoma.

Germline CDR1 and CDR2: SGHAT and FQNNGV. V lost 5 bases and J lost 3; bases outside the gene matches: 11. CDR3 length equals 17 residues. Measured with immunoSEQ multiplex PCR; TCRdb has only the in-frame clones, and not every one. The sample yields tens of thousands of clones, 90% to 95% seen once. The starting material was CD4+ or CD8+ T cells sorted from blood, obtained in a trial of the OX40 agonist ivuxolimab. This TCR derives from an adult with an advanced solid tumor such as melanoma, head and neck, liver or kidney cancer. This chain uses TRBV11-2 with TRBJ2-4; 9 bases line up with TRBD2. The CDR3 DNA reads TGTGCCAGCAGCCGCCCAATAGCGGGAGTAAACAAAAACATTCAGTACTTC. This sequence encodes CASSRPIAGVNKNIQYF. Full variable domain (outside the CDR3, taken from reference TRBV11-2 and TRBJ2-4): EAGVAQSPRYKIIEKRQSVAFWCNPISGHATLYWYQQILGQGPKLLIQFQNNGVVDDSQLPKDRFSAERLKGVDSTLKIQPAKLEDSAVYLCASSRPIAGVNKNIQYFGAGTRLSVL.